In its sample, the clone carrying this T cell receptor (beta chain) ranks as medium-sized (0.01 to 0.1%). The antigen is unknown. Amplification targeted TCR beta CDR3 regions from RNA transcripts. Carried out on the TCR CDR3, a first-round RT-PCR used the HTBI primer set. From the multiplex PCR reads, TCRdb called clonotypes with MiXCR, one entry per CDR3 protein. The sample consists of about 92,000 distinct CDR3 sequences, over 50% of them appearing once. The CDR3 is 16 amino acids. Germline CDR1 is PRHDT and CDR2 is FYEKMQ (reference sequence). The J segment lost 4 bases and the V segment lost 4 bases, leaving 8 bases of the junction unmatched. This entry comes from a study of T cells in Graves' hyperthyroidism and ophthalmopathy. Study observations and caveats: Blood also held most thyroid clonotypes expanded beyond 0.001.

The chain recombines TRBV13 with TRBJ2-5, with 11 bases identical to TRBD1. This clonotype was obtained from a woman aged 40 to 50 with Graves' hyperthyroidism. Material for sequencing was blood. The CDR3 loop reads CASSSSGTGGGETQYF. The CDR3 nucleotides are TGTGCCAGCAGCTCCTCCGGGACAGGGGGAGGAGAGACCCAGTACTTC.